The 4 T cell receptor beta chains below come from one sample, sequenced in a study of T cell responses to AZD1222 COVID-19 vaccine. TCRdb keeps only in-frame clones here, not all; method: immunoSEQ multiplex PCR. The sample yields about 110,000 clones, approximately 96% seen once. Sequences were derived from peripheral blood, sampled on day 0 of AZD1222 vaccination. The receptor set was obtained from an adult in good health.

The J gene is TRBJ1-2, the V gene TRBV16; 11 bases fit TRBD1. V shed 0 bases and J 7 bases; nucleotides not matched to a gene: 10. The CDR3 is 17 residues long. Looked up from germline, CDR1 is KGHSY and CDR2 is FQNENV. In DNA form, the CDR3 reads TGTGCCAGCAGCCAATCCCGTTGGACAGGGGGCTTCCTTGGCTACACCTTC. Its protein is CASSQSRWTGGFLGYTF. The full variable domain, in which reference TRBV16 and TRBJ1-2 provide the parts outside the CDR3, is GEEVAQTPKHLVRGEGQKAKLYCAPIKGHSYVFWYQQVLKNEFKFLISFQNENVFDETGMPKERFSAKCLPNSPCSLEIQATKLEDSAVYFCASSQSRWTGGFLGYTFGSGTRLTVV.

The chain joins TRBV18 to TRBJ1-1; D is unresolved. CDR1 and CDR2 (germline): KGHSH, LQKENI. The CDR3 is made up of 13 amino acids. V dropped 3 bases and J dropped 9 bases, with 14 bases sitting between them. This CDR3 is CASSPGSHPQAFF. Here the CDR3 DNA reads TGTGCCAGCTCACCCGGGTCCCATCCCCAAGCTTTCTTT.

The table lists this clone with a few counts. The chain employs TRBV6-5 and TRBJ2-2, with D possibly being TRBD1 or TRBD2 (5 bases each). There are 13 residues in the CDR3. V was trimmed by 10 bases and J by 7 bases, leaving 16 bases between them. CDR1 is MNHEY, CDR2 SVGAGI, per germline. CDR3 protein: CAINLRDGGELFF. The CDR3, as DNA: TGTGCCATCAACCTCCGGGACGGCGGGGAGCTGTTTTTT.

The chain uses TRBV30 and TRBJ1-2, with a possible D match to TRBD1 (5 bases). The CDR3 spans 16 residues. V was cut by 3 bases and J by 5 bases, with 22 bases left in between. From germline, CDR1 is GTSNPN and CDR2 SVGIG (reference sequence). The CDR3 region is CAWRPPGTQIGYGYTF. CDR3 nucleotide sequence: TGTGCCTGGAGGCCTCCCGGGACCCAAATAGGGTATGGCTACACCTTC.